Listed below are T cell receptor beta chains from one sample, sequenced in a study of CD8 T cells in Susac syndrome. TCRdb re-derived calls from the immunoSEQ multiplex PCR reads in MiXCR, one entry per CDR3 protein. Among 77,000 or so distinct CDR3 sequences listed, approximately 94% were seen once. Sequencing was carried out using CD4+ T cells from PBMCs. Every receptor here comes from a human donor with Susac syndrome. Each CDR3 is given with its conserved first and last residue. Each record gives: D gene, J gene, V gene, clone size, CDR3 protein, CDR3 DNA. A D gene is named only where the DNA matches it firmly. Some rows have no size entry. The others give once, few or many, or a class for an expanded clone.

>.|TRBJ2-3|TRBV4-2|.
CASSQELFTDTQYF
TGTGCCAGCAGCCAGGAACTGTTCACAGATACGCAGTATTTT
>.|TRBJ2-5|TRBV7-2|.
CASSRPRAAVETQYF
TGTGCCAGCAGCCGGCCTCGGGCAGCAGTAGAGACCCAGTACTTC
>TRBD2|TRBJ2-1|TRBV20-1|.
CSAVTSGGPSYNEQFF
TGCAGTGCTGTGACTAGCGGGGGCCCCTCCTACAATGAGCAGTTCTTC
>.|TRBJ2-1|TRBV20-1|.
CSARDRVGGSINEQFF
TGCAGTGCTAGAGATCGGGTAGGGGGGTCTATCAATGAGCAGTTCTTC
>.|TRBJ1-2|TRBV6-1|once
CASSGDGKYGYTF
TGTGCCAGCAGTGGGGACGGGAAATATGGCTACACCTTC
>.|TRBJ1-5|TRBV6-6|.
CASSYGGQSSNQPQHF
TGTGCCAGCAGTTACGGAGGGCAGTCAAGCAATCAGCCCCAGCATTTT
>.|TRBJ2-7|TRBV13|.
CASSSPGESSYEQYF
TGTGCCAGCAGCTCCCCCGGGGAAAGCTCCTACGAGCAGTACTTC
>TRBD1|TRBJ1-6|TRBV27|.
CASRRSDRGSNSPLHF
TGTGCCAGCCGAAGATCGGACAGGGGTTCCAATTCACCCCTCCACTTT
>.|TRBJ2-2|TRBV20-1|.
CSAHDLTGELFF
TGCAGTGCTCATGACCTTACCGGGGAGCTGTTTTTT
>TRBD1|TRBJ2-7|TRBV7-3|.
CASRSPGTGSYEQYF
TGTGCCAGCAGGTCGCCGGGGACAGGCAGCTACGAGCAGTACTTC
>.|TRBJ1-5|TRBV18|once
CASSPPEQGSYSNQPQHF
TGTGCCAGCTCACCCCCGGAGCAGGGGAGTTATAGCAATCAGCCCCAGCATTTT
>.|TRBJ2-5|TRBV7-7|.
CASSLSLAFQETQYF
TGTGCTAGCAGCTTATCTCTAGCGTTTCAAGAGACCCAGTACTTC
>.|TRBJ2-5|TRBV7-9|.
CASSPSLRASFIETQYF
TGTGCCAGCAGCCCGTCACTTAGGGCTAGTTTCATTGAGACCCAGTACTTC
>.|TRBJ2-6|TRBV12-3/TRBV12-4|.
CASSGTGANVLTF
TGTGCCAGCAGTGGAACTGGGGCCAACGTCCTGACTTTC
>.|TRBJ2-1|TRBV6-5|.
CASSYGGGPSYNEQFF
TGTGCCAGCAGTTACGGGGGGGGCCCTTCCTACAATGAGCAGTTCTTC
>.|TRBJ2-5|TRBV12-3/TRBV12-4|.
CASKRHLQETQYF
TGTGCCAGCAAAAGACACCTCCAAGAGACCCAGTACTTC
>.|TRBJ2-7|TRBV6-2/TRBV6-3|.
CASQGYFGGSYEQYF
TGTGCCAGTCAGGGCTACTTCGGGGGAAGCTACGAGCAGTACTTC
>.|TRBJ1-5|TRBV12-3/TRBV12-4|.
CASSFSRDYNQPQHF
TGTGCCAGCAGTTTCAGTAGGGACTACAATCAGCCCCAGCATTTT
>TRBD1|TRBJ2-4|TRBV20-1|.
CSARTGVIARKQNIQYF
TGCAGTGCGCGGACAGGGGTGATAGCGAGAAAACAAAACATTCAGTACTTC
>.|TRBJ2-6|TRBV27|.
CASSILSGANVLTF
TGTGCCAGCAGTATTCTCTCTGGGGCCAACGTCCTGACTTTC
>TRBD1|TRBJ1-6|TRBV4-1|.
CASSQGQLSSYNSPLHF
TGCGCCAGCTCCCAGGGACAGTTAAGCTCCTATAATTCACCCCTCCACTTT
>TRBD1|TRBJ2-5|TRBV4-2|.
CASSQRTGRETQYF
TGTGCCAGCAGCCAAAGGACAGGGCGGGAGACCCAGTACTTC
>TRBD1|TRBJ1-2|TRBV14|.
CASSQAGGGYTF
TGTGCCAGCAGCCAAGCAGGGGGTGGCTACACCTTC
>TRBD2|TRBJ2-3|TRBV6-1|.
CASNPRSGGGTDTQYF
TGTGCCAGCAATCCCAGATCGGGGGGAGGCACAGATACGCAGTATTTT
>.|TRBJ1-5|TRBV5-1|.
CASSLEGVGNQPQHF
TGCGCCAGCAGCTTAGAAGGGGTTGGGAATCAGCCCCAGCATTTT
>.|TRBJ2-6|TRBV28|.
CASSTRDSGANVLTF
TGTGCCAGCAGTACAAGGGACTCTGGGGCCAACGTCCTGACTTTC
>.|TRBJ2-7|TRBV20-1|once
CSAGGQLFYEQYF
TGCAGTGCTGGAGGACAGCTATTCTACGAGCAGTACTTC
>.|TRBJ2-4|TRBV5-6|.
CASSLWGARGIQYF
TGTGCCAGCAGCTTGTGGGGGGCGAGGGGCATTCAGTACTTC
>TRBD2|TRBJ2-1|TRBV7-3|.
CASSLIAGGPGNEQFF
TGTGCCAGCAGCCTCATAGCGGGAGGGCCGGGGAATGAGCAGTTCTTC